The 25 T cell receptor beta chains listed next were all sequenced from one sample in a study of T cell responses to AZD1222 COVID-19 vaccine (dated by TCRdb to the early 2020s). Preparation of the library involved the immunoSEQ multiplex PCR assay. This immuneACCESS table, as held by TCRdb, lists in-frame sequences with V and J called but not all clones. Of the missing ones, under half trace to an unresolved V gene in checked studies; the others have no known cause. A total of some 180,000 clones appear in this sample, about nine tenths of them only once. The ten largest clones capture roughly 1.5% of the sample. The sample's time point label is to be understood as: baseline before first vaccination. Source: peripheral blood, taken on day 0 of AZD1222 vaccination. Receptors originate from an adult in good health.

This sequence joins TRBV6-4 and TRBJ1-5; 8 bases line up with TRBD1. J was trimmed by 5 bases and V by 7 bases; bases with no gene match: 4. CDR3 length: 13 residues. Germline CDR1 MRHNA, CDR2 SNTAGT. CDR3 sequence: CASILQGDQPQHF. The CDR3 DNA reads TGTGCCAGCATTTTACAGGGGGATCAGCCCCAGCATTTT.

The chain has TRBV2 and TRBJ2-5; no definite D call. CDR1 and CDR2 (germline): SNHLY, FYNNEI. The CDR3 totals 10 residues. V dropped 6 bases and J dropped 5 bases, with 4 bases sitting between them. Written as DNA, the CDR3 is TGTGCCAGCAGGACGGAGACCCAGTACTTC. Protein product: CASRTETQYF.

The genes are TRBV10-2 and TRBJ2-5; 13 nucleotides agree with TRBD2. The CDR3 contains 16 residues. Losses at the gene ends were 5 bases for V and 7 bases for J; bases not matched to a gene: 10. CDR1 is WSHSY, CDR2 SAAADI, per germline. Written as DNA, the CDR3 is TGCGCCAGCAGTCCCACTAGCGGGGGGGCCCGAGGGACCCAGTACTTC. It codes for CASSPTSGGARGTQYF.

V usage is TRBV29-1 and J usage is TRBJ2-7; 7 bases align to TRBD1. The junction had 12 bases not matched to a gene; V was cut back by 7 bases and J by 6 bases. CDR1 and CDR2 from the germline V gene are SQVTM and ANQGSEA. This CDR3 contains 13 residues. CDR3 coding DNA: TGCAGCGCGTTGACAGGGTCGGTCCGCGAGCAGTACTTC. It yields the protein CSALTGSVREQYF.

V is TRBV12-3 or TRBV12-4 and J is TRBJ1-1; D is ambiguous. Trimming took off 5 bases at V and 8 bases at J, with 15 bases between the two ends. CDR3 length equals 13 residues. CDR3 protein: CASSPRLTHEAFF. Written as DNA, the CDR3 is TGTGCCAGCAGTCCGAGACTCACGCACGAAGCTTTCTTT.

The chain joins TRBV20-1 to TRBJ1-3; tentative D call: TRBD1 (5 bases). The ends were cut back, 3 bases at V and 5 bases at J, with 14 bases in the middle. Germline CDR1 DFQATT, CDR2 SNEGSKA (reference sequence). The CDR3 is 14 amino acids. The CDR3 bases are TGCAGTGCTAGTGAGGGGCTTAGTAGAAACACCATATATTTT. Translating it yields CSASEGLSRNTIYF.

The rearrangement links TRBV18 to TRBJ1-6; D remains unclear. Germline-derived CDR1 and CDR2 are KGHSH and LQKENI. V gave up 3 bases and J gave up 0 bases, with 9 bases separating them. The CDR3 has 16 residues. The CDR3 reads CASSPTPSSYNSPLHF. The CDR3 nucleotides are TGTGCCAGCTCACCTACCCCTAGCTCCTATAATTCACCCCTCCACTTT.

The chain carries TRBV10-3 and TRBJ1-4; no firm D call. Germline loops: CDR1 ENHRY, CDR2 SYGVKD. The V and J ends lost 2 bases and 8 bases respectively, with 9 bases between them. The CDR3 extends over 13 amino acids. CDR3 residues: CAISERTGEKLFF. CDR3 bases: TGTGCCATCAGTGAGAGGACTGGAGAAAAACTGTTTTTT.

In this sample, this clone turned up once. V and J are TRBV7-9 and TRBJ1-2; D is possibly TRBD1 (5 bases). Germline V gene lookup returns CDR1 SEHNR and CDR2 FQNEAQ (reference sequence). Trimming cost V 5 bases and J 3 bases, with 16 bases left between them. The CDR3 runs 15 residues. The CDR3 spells CASSDPEGVHYGYTF. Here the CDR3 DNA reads TGTGCCAGCAGCGATCCGGAAGGGGTTCACTATGGCTACACCTTC.

As DNA, the CDR3 is TGTGCCAGCGCACAGCACTATGGCTACACCTTC. Protein: CASAQHYGYTF. This sequence joins TRBV12-3 or TRBV12-4 and TRBJ1-2; no clear D. The CDR3 runs to 11 residues. V dropped 8 bases and J dropped 3 bases, with 7 bases sitting between them.

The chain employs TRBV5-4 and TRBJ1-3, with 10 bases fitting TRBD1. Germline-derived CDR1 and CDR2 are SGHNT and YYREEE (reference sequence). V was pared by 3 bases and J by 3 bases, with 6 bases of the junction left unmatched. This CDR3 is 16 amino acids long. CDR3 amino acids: CASSSRQGAGGNTIYF. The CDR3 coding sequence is TGTGCCAGCAGCTCCCGACAGGGGGCAGGTGGAAACACCATATATTTT.

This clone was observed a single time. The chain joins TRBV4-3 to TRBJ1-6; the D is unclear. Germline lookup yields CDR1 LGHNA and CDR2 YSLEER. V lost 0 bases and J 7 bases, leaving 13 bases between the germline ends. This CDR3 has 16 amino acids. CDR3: CASSQERLRTNSPLHF. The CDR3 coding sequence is TGCGCCAGCAGCCAAGAACGACTGAGAACAAATTCACCCCTCCACTTT.

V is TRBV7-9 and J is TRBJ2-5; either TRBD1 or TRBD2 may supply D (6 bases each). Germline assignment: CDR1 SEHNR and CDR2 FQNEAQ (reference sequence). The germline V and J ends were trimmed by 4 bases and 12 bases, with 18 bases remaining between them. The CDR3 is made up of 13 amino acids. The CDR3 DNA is TGTGCCAGCAGCTCAATGGGGGGCCTCCAAAAGTACTTC. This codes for CASSSMGGLQKYF.

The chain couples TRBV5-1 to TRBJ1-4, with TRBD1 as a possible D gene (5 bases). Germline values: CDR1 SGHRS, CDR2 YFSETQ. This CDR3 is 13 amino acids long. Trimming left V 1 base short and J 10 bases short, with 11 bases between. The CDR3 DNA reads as TGCGCCAGCAGCTTGTCCGGGGACGGAAAACTGTTTTTT. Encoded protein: CASSLSGDGKLFF. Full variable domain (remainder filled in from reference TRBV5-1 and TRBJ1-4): KAGVTQTPRYLIKTRGQQVTLSCSPISGHRSVSWYQQTPGQGLQFLFEYFSETQRNKGNFPGRFSGRQFSNSRSEMNVSTLELGDSALYLCASSLSGDGKLFFGSGTQLSVL.

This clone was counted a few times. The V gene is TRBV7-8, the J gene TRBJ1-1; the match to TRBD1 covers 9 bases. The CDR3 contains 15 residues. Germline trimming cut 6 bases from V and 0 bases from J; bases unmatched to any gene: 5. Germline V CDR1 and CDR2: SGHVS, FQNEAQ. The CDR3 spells CASSTWTGVNTEAFF. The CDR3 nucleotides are TGTGCCAGCAGTACATGGACAGGGGTGAACACTGAAGCTTTCTTT.

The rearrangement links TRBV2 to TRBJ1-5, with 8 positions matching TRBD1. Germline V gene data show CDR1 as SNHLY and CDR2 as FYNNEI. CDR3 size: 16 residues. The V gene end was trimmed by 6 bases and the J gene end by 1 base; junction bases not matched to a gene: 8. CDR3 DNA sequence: TGTGCCAGCAGCTTCGCAGGGGGCAGAAGCAATCAGCCCCAGCATTTT. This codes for CASSFAGGRSNQPQHF.

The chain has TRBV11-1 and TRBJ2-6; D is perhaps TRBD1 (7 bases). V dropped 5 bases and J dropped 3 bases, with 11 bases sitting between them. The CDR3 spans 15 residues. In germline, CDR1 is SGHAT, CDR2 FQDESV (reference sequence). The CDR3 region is CASSAGQRGANVLTF. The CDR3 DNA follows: TGTGCCAGCAGCGCGGGACAGCGTGGGGCCAACGTCCTGACTTTC.

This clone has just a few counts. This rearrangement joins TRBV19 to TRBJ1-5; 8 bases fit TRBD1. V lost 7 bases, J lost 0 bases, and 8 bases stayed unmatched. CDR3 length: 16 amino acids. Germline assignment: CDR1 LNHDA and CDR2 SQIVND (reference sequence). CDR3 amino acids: CASTPGQGNSNQPQHF. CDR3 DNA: TGTGCCAGTACCCCAGGACAGGGAAATAGCAATCAGCCCCAGCATTTT. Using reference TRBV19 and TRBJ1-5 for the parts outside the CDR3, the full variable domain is DGGITQSPKYLFRKEGQNVTLSCEQNLNHDAMYWYRQDPGQGLRLIYYSQIVNDFQKGDIAEGYSVSREKKESFPLTVTSAQKNPTAFYLCASTPGQGNSNQPQHFGDGTRLSIL.

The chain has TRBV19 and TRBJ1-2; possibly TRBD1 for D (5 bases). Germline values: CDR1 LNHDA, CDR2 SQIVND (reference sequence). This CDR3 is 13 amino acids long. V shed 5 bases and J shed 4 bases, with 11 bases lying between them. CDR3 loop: CASSVGTFYGYTF. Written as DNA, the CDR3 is TGTGCCAGTAGTGTCGGGACTTTCTATGGCTACACCTTC.

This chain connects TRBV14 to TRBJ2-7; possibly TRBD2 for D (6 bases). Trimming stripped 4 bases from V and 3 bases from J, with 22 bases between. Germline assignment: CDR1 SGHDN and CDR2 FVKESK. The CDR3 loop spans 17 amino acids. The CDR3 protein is CASSRPTSLGGFYEQYF. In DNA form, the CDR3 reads TGTGCCAGCAGCCGACCTACGAGTTTGGGGGGATTCTACGAGCAGTACTTC.

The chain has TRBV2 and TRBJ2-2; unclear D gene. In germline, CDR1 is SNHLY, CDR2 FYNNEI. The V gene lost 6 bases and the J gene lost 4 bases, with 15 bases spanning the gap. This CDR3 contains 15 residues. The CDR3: CASSKGRPSTGELFF. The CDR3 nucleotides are TGTGCCAGCAGCAAGGGTCGCCCGAGCACCGGGGAGCTGTTTTTT.

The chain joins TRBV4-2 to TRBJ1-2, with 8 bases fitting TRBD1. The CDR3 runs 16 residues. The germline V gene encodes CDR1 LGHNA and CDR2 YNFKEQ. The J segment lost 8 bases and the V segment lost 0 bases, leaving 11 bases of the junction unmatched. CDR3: CASSQDAGQAIYGYTF. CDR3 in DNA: TGTGCCAGCAGCCAAGACGCGGGACAGGCAATATACGGCTACACCTTC.

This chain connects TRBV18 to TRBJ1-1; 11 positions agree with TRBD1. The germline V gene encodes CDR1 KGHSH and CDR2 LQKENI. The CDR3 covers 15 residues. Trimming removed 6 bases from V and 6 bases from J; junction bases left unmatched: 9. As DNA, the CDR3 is TGTGCCAGCTCCCGCGGACAGGGGGCGGTCGCTGAAGCTTTCTTT. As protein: CASSRGQGAVAEAFF.

The CDR3 DNA follows: TGTGCCAGCAGTGAAGCGCGTTTCCCCGCAGGAGCTAAGTGGAACTATGGCTACACCTTC. Translating gives CASSEARFPAGAKWNYGYTF. V usage is TRBV6-1 and J usage is TRBJ1-2, with D uncertain. The CDR3 sequence is 20 residues long. Per germline, CDR1 MNHNS and CDR2 SASEGT. The ends were cut back, 0 bases at V and 2 bases at J, with 25 bases in the middle.

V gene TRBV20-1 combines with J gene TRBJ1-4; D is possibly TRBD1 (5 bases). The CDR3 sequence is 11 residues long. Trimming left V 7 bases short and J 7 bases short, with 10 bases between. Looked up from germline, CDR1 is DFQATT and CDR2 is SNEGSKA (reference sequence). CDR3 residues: CSGGLGEKLFF. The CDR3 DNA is TGCAGTGGGGGGTTGGGTGAAAAACTGTTTTTT.